What follows describes a single TCR beta chain. There are many counts of this clonotype. Its antigen is unknown. It has no much larger one-base neighbor in the sample; base qualities were not kept. These data come from a study of T cells in Graves' hyperthyroidism and ophthalmopathy (dated by TCRdb to about 2019). In terms of the full investigation: Peripheral blood samples were taken at the time of initial diagnosis, prior to any treatment. To identify distinguishing TCR V-J signatures, a discovery cohort of around 98 patients was used, comprising 43 with Graves' ophthalmopathy and around 60 with stable Graves' hyperthyroidism. Whether ophthalmopathy could be predicted prospectively was tested in an independent validation cohort made up of 18 hyperthyroidism patients plus 17 patients who later progressed to ophthalmopathy. The 75 to 100 discovery patients were randomly divided into training and test sets at a 7:3 ratio. The study also compared thyroid tissue and blood T-cell repertoires from more than five Graves' hyperthyroidism patients. Following sampling, methimazole starting at 30 mg daily was given to hyperthyroidism patients, and high-dose intravenous methylprednisolone was given to ophthalmopathy patients. TCR Vbeta CDR3 sequencing of 140 or so peripheral blood samples (roughly 41 ophthalmopathy, about 75 hyperthyroidism and roughly 17 progressor patients) is reported in the paper. Study-wide findings and limitations: Sample size was not statistically predetermined, and investigators were not blinded to group allocation. Most expanded thyroid clonotypes (frequency above 0.001) were also detected in blood, a finding suggesting that blood repertoires may reflect thyroid immune responses. In validation, the model predicted progression to ophthalmopathy a median of roughly 6.5 months before onset, with about 70% sensitivity and 72.22% specificity. Ophthalmopathy was separated from stable hyperthyroidism by a 13 V-J signature model, with roughly 88% sensitivity and 81% to 82% specificity obtained in cross-validation and 80%/75% obtained in testing.

The TCR beta CDR3 regions were amplified from RNA transcripts. For the first round of RT-PCR on the TCR CDR3, the HTBI primer set was used together with the Qiagen OneStep RT-PCR kit. A second multiplex PCR round built the libraries, followed by size selection and purification. The libraries were sequenced on an Illumina HiSeq2000 using paired-end 100 bp reads. The source study handled its data this way. SOAPnuke was used to process the raw data, removing reads that contained adapters or uncalled bases, had a mean Phred below 15, or lacked an exact match to the constant primer or identifier. COPE v1.2.5 was used to merge high-quality paired reads, and clonotypes were defined as unique nucleotide sequences. MiTCR v1.1 was used to align clonotypes to the IMGT TRBV, TRBD and TRBJ reference segments. Only V-J combinations with frequency above 0.0001, covering about 99% of repertoires, were analysed. A TCS score was defined as the ratio of F50 (clonal expansion) to E x V (chaos), with BLOSUM62-based TCRdist applied between CDR3 peptides within each V-J. Welch's t-statistics and random forest reduced 514 V-J features to some 14, which were used in a naive Bayes classifier (R e1071). Starting from the raw public reads, TCRdb applied fastp trimming at Q25, assembled clones with MiXCR and retained in-frame beta chains. Rows with a matching CDR3 protein are joined into one entry that keeps the most common DNA and genes. TCRdb, not the authors, supplied the V and J calls. The sample table shows roughly 290,000 distinct CDR3 sequences, and 12% to 15% are seen once. The top ten clones comprise 6.5% to 10% of the sample.

The CDR3, cysteine through phenylalanine, is 14 amino acids long. Kept here is only the CDR3 DNA, which spans 42 bases and is read in frame from base 1. CDR1 and CDR2 (MDHEN, SYDVKM) derive from the germline V gene. Trimming at the junction amounts to 6 bases on V and 2 bases on J, and the germline ends lie 14 bases apart. Stable Graves' hyperthyroidism was defined as no progression to ophthalmopathy during 18 months of follow-up. Hyperthyroidism patients were aged 18 to 65 years and newly diagnosed, with disease duration of less than 2 months. Patients with uncontrolled infections, other autoimmune diseases, pregnancy or lactation were excluded. Diagnoses were established on the basis of clinical symptoms, serum thyroxine and TRAb, thyroid ultrasound, and orbital computed tomography. Ficoll-Paque density gradient centrifugation was used to isolate PBMCs from about 10 ml of fresh peripheral blood. Trizol reagent was used to extract total RNA, and RNA quality was then checked on an Agilent 2100 Bioanalyzer.

The sequence links TRBV28 to TRBJ2-7; perhaps TRBD1 is the D gene, with 6 bases matching. The sample comprised blood. The clonotype was recovered from a woman aged 40 to 50 with Graves' hyperthyroidism. In nucleotide form, the sequence is TGTGCCAGCAGACCTACAGGGTCAACCTACGAGCAGTACTTC. Its protein is CASRPTGSTYEQYF.